The TCR beta chain described here comes from a study of T cells in Graves' hyperthyroidism and ophthalmopathy. Exclusion of patients followed from uncontrolled infection, other autoimmune disease, pregnancy or lactation. Comments on this clonotype: This may stem from a read error, because a much larger clone lies one nucleotide away.

The CDR3 regions of TCR beta were amplified from RNA transcripts. Researchers ran a first-round RT-PCR on the TCR CDR3 using the HTBI primer set. TCRdb passed the multiplex PCR reads through MiXCR, listing each CDR3 protein once. Among over 300,000 distinct CDR3 sequences, approximately 15% were seen once, and the ten largest hold 11%. Germline V gene sequence: CDR1 MNHNS, CDR2 SASEGT. This CDR3 region has 11 residues. The chain recombines TRBV6-1 with TRBJ2-1; tentative D call: TRBD2 (6 bases). Material for sequencing was blood. The TCR comes from a woman aged 60 to 75 with Graves' hyperthyroidism. The CDR3 DNA reads TGTGCCATCAGTGGGGACTCGGAGCAGTTCTTC. It is translated as CAISGDSEQFF.